This TCR beta chain was obtained from a study of T cell responses to AZD1222 COVID-19 vaccine. The CDR3 sequence is 11 residues long. Trimming pared 6 bases from V and 3 bases from J, leaving 8 bases between. Germline CDR1 reads DFQATT; CDR2 reads SNEGSKA (reference sequence). Study-wide results and caveats: Targets within unmutated variant regions were reportedly found for nearly half of spike-specific TCRs.

As for this clone: The antigen is undetermined.

Profiling relied on immunoSEQ multiplex PCR, and the TCRdb table lists in-frame clones only, not all of them. Of approximately 30,000 clones in the sample, just over 85% were seen once. The chain carries TRBV20-1 and TRBJ1-1; D is undetermined. This receptor was taken from an adult who received the AZD1222 COVID-19 vaccine. This material consisted of peripheral blood, taken 28 days after the second AZD1222 dose. The CDR3 is CSASGYTEAFF. The DNA of the CDR3 is TGCAGTGCCTCCGGCTACACTGAAGCTTTCTTT.